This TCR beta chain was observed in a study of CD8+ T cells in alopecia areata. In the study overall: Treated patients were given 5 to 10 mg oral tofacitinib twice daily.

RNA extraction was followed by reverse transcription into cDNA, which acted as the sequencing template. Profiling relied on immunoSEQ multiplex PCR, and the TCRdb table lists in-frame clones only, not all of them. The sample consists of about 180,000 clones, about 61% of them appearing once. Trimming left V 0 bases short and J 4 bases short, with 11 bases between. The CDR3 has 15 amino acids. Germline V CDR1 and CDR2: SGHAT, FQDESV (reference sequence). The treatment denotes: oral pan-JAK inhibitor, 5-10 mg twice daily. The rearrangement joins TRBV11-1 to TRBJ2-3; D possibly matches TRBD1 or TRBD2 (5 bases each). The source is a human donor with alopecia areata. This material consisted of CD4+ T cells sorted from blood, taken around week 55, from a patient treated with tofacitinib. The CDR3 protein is CASSLAQRGADTQYF. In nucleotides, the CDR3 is TGTGCCAGCAGCTTAGCGCAGAGGGGAGCAGATACGCAGTATTTT.